This T cell receptor (beta chain) was found in a study of shared clonotypes between healthy human individuals. Study details: Each donor's CD4 naive and CD4 memory cells filled three plates apiece, CD8 naive two, and CD8 memory one.

Profiling relied on immunoSEQ multiplex PCR, and the TCRdb table lists in-frame clones only, not all of them. The table has approximately 530,000 clones, about 96% seen once; the top ten hold under 0.06%. Findings of the study overall: Sorted-subset samples were not fully sequenced, rarefaction indicated.

The germline V gene has CDR1 SGHAT and CDR2 FQNNGV. The CDR3 runs to 17 residues. Losses at the gene ends were 5 bases for V and 2 bases for J; bases not matched to a gene: 6. With respect to this clone: Antigen: not known.

It was into CD45RA+ naive and CD45RA-negative memory subsets that the CD4+ cells were split. The sequenced sample was naive CD4+ T cells sorted from blood. Regarding subset: CD45RA+ positively selected. This receptor was identified in a woman between 25 and 40 years old in good health. The chain couples TRBV11-2 to TRBJ2-3; 14 bases are a match to TRBD2. CDR3 coding DNA: TGTGCCAGCAGCCACGGACTAGCGGGAGGTCCCACAGATACGCAGTATTTT. This encodes CASSHGLAGGPTDTQYF.